A selection of T cell receptor beta chains follows, all from one sample in a study of shared clonotypes between healthy human individuals. Assay: immunoSEQ multiplex PCR; the TCRdb copy retains only in-frame clones and omits some. The data contain about 690,000 clones, roughly 87% of them seen just once; the ten biggest clones take up about 33%. The sequenced sample consisted of memory CD8+ T cells from PBMCs. Every receptor here comes from a man aged 18 to 35 in good health. Some clones in this sample may be carry-over from other donors' samples. Each CDR3 is given with its conserved first and last residue. The D gene is left open where the match is weak. Only some rows state a clone size, as once, few, many or a class for expanded clones.

J	D	V	size	DNA	CDR3
TRBJ2-3	.	TRBV5-8	.	TGTGCCAGCAGAGCCCTCCGGGATACGCAGTATTTT	CASRALRDTQYF
TRBJ1-1	.	TRBV29-1	.	TGCAGCCTAAACGGGGGAATATGGGGAACTGAAGCTTTCTTT	CSLNGGIWGTEAFF
TRBJ1-1	.	TRBV2	few	TGTGCCAGCAGTGATCAACGGAGCATGAACACTGAAGCTTTCTTT	CASSDQRSMNTEAFF
TRBJ1-1	.	TRBV6-6	.	TGTGCCAGCAGTCCGCAGGCAGGGAACACTGAAGCTTTCTTT	CASSPQAGNTEAFF
TRBJ2-1	TRBD2	TRBV5-4	.	TGTGCCAGCAGCTTACTAGCGGGAGAGCTCAGTGAGCAGTTCTTC	CASSLLAGELSEQFF
TRBJ1-1	.	TRBV19	.	TGTGCCAGTAGTATCCTATGGAACACTGAAGCTTTCTTT	CASSILWNTEAFF
TRBJ2-7	.	TRBV28	.	TGTGCCAGCAGGCCCCAGGGGGGACCCTACGAGCAGTACTTC	CASRPQGGPYEQYF
TRBJ1-6	.	TRBV6-5	.	TGTGCCAGCAGTTACTCCCCCCCGAGGGATTCACCCCTCCACTTT	CASSYSPPRDSPLHF
TRBJ2-7	.	TRBV5-1	.	TGCGCCAGCAGCCCGTCGCTTGGGACAACCTACGAGCAGTACTTC	CASSPSLGTTYEQYF
TRBJ2-7	.	TRBV5-4	.	TGTGCCAGCAGCTTAGCTAGCACGGACGAGCAGTACTTC	CASSLASTDEQYF
TRBJ1-3	.	TRBV19	.	TGTGCCAGTATAGACCCACGGCAGGGGCCCTCTGGAAACACCATATATTTT	CASIDPRQGPSGNTIYF
TRBJ2-7	.	TRBV28	.	TGTGCCAGCAGTTGGCGGGACCCTGGGTGGGAGCAGTACTTC	CASSWRDPGWEQYF
TRBJ1-5	.	TRBV13	.	TGTGCCAGCAGCTTCGGAGGGGGTAGTAATCAGCCCCAGCATTTT	CASSFGGGSNQPQHF
TRBJ2-7	.	TRBV7-8	.	TGTGCCAGCAGCCCAGGGGAGGGCTTCTACGAGCAGTACTTC	CASSPGEGFYEQYF
TRBJ1-1	.	TRBV6-5	.	TGTGCCAGCAGTTACCTTGGGACGAACACTGAAGCTTTCTTT	CASSYLGTNTEAFF
TRBJ1-5	.	TRBV27	.	TGTGCCAGCTGGCCCGAGGGACAGCCCCAGCATTTT	CASWPEGQPQHF
TRBJ2-1	.	TRBV6-1	.	TGTGCCAACGGGAAGGGGCTAGGGCAGTTCTTC	CANGKGLGQFF
TRBJ2-1	TRBD2	TRBV5-1	.	TGCGCCAGCAGTGAACTAGCGGCTGACAATGAGCAGTTCTTC	CASSELAADNEQFF
TRBJ2-7	TRBD1	TRBV25-1	once	TGTGCCAGCAGTGAATTTAATGCAACGGGACAGGTCTACTACGAGCAGTACTTC	CASSEFNATGQVYYEQYF
TRBJ2-7	TRBD2	TRBV7-2	.	TGTGCCAGCAGCTTAGTAGCGGGACCGGCCTACGAGCAGTACTTC	CASSLVAGPAYEQYF
TRBJ2-5	.	TRBV6-5	.	TGTGCCACCTCAACTTGGACCCAGTACTTC	CATSTWTQYF
TRBJ2-1	TRBD2	TRBV6-1	once	TGTGCCAGCAGTGAAATGAGACTAGCCGACTTCAATGAGCAGTTCTTC	CASSEMRLADFNEQFF
TRBJ2-1	.	TRBV27	.	TGTGCCAGCCTCGGATTGAGCTCCTACAATGAGCAGTTCTTC	CASLGLSSYNEQFF
TRBJ2-7	.	TRBV11-2	once	TGTGCCAGCAGCTTAGATCTGGGGGCGTTTTCCTACGAGCAGTACTTC	CASSLDLGAFSYEQYF
TRBJ2-7	.	TRBV7-2	once	TGTGCCAGCAGAGTGGGCAGGAGCTCCTACGAGCAGTACTTC	CASRVGRSSYEQYF
TRBJ2-7	TRBD2	TRBV4-2	few	TGTGCCAGCAGCCAAGAGCCGGGACTAGCGGGACTCAACTCCTACGAGCAGTACTTC	CASSQEPGLAGLNSYEQYF
TRBJ2-1	.	TRBV7-2	.	TGTGCCAGCAGCCCTAGTGGGCTAAACTCCTACAATGAGCAGTTCTTC	CASSPSGLNSYNEQFF
TRBJ2-7	.	TRBV27	.	TGTGCCAGCAGTTCCCCCTATAAAGGGACTTACGAGCAGTACTTC	CASSSPYKGTYEQYF
TRBJ1-2	.	TRBV6-5	.	TGTGCCAGCAGTTTAGGGGGGGGAGGGTTACGGTATGGCTACACCTTC	CASSLGGGGLRYGYTF
TRBJ2-1	TRBD2	TRBV19	.	TGTGCCAGTAGTCAACCGGGACTAGCAACTTCGGAGCGCTCCTACAATGAGCAGTTCTTC	CASSQPGLATSERSYNEQFF
TRBJ2-2	.	TRBV7-2	.	TGTGCCAGCAGCCCCAGGGGAGGGTACACCGGGGAGCTGTTTTTT	CASSPRGGYTGELFF
TRBJ1-2	TRBD1	TRBV4-1	once	TGCGCCAGCAGCCATGCTGTACAGGGGACCTATGGCTACACCTTC	CASSHAVQGTYGYTF
TRBJ2-5	.	TRBV4-1	.	TGCGCCAGCAGCCTACCGGGCCACCAAGAGACCCAGTACTTC	CASSLPGHQETQYF
TRBJ2-7	.	TRBV19	.	TGTGCCAGTAGTATCTTTTGGGGACCTCGGAACTACGAGCAGTACTTC	CASSIFWGPRNYEQYF
TRBJ1-1	TRBD1	TRBV7-9	.	TGTGCCAGCAGCCCTTGGACAGGGGGTGCGAACACTGAAGCTTTCTTT	CASSPWTGGANTEAFF
TRBJ2-2	TRBD1	TRBV9	.	TGTGCCAGCAGCGTTGACAGGGTGCACACCGGGGAGCTGTTTTTT	CASSVDRVHTGELFF
TRBJ1-2	TRBD1	TRBV6-1	.	TGTGCCAGCAGCGAATCTCACCACTGGGACAGGGGATTTTCGCACTTC	CASSESHHWDRGFSHF
TRBJ2-3	TRBD2	TRBV9	.	TGTGCCAGCAGTGAACTAGCGTTAGATACGCAGTATTTT	CASSELALDTQYF
TRBJ2-1	.	TRBV27	.	TGTGCCAGCAGTTTACACGCCCTAGGGCACAATGAGCAGTTCTTC	CASSLHALGHNEQFF
TRBJ2-7	.	TRBV4-1	.	TGCGCCAGCAGCCAACAAACAGGGTCCGGGTACGAGCAGTACTTC	CASSQQTGSGYEQYF